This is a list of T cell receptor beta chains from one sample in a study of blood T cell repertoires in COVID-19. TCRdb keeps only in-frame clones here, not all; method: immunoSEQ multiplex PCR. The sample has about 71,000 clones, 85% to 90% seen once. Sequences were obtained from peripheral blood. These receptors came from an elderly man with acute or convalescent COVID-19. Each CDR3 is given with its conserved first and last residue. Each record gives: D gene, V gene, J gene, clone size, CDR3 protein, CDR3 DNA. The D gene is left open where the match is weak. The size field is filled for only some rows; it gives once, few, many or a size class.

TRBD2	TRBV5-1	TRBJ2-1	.	CASSPPAGGDNEQFF	TGCGCCAGCAGCCCGCCAGCGGGGGGAGACAATGAGCAGTTCTTC
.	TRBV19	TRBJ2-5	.	CASSKTGRETQYF	TGTGCCAGTAGTAAAACCGGGAGAGAGACCCAGTACTTC
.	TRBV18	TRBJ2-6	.	CASSPLAGHSGANVLTF	TGTGCCAGCTCACCATTGGCAGGGCACTCTGGGGCCAACGTCCTGACTTTC
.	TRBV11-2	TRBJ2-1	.	CASSLILQGGNEQFF	TGTGCCAGCAGCTTAATCCTGCAGGGGGGCAATGAGCAGTTCTTC
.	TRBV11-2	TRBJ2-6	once	CASSLAGNRDPSGANVLTF	TGTGCCAGCAGCTTAGCAGGGAACAGGGACCCTTCTGGGGCCAACGTCCTGACTTTC
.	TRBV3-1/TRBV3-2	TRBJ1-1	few	CASSQGTGSDTEAFF	TGTGCCAGCAGCCAAGGCACAGGGAGCGACACTGAAGCTTTCTTT
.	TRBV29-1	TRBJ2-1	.	CSGTGTSTYNEQFF	TGCAGCGGTACCGGGACTTCAACGTACAATGAGCAGTTCTTC
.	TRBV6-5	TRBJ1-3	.	CASSYSNSLRGNTIYF	TGTGCCAGCAGTTACTCTAACTCTCTGAGGGGAAACACCATATATTTT
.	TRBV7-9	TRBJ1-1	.	CASGTLQGLGNTEAFF	TGTGCCAGCGGAACCCTACAGGGTCTAGGAAACACTGAAGCTTTCTTT
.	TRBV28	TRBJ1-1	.	CASYSSRQLNTEAFF	TGTGCCAGCTATTCCTCCAGACAGCTGAACACTGAAGCTTTCTTT
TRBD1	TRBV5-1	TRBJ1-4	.	CASSLAGQGGEKLFF	TGCGCCAGCAGCTTGGCCGGACAGGGTGGGGAAAAACTGTTTTTT
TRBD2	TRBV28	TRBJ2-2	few	CASSLYGSGRVGGELFF	TGTGCCAGCAGTTTATACGGTAGCGGGAGAGTTGGCGGGGAGCTGTTTTTT
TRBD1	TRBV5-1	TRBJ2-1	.	CASNLPGQGHEQFF	TGCGCCAGCAATCTACCGGGACAGGGCCATGAGCAGTTCTTC
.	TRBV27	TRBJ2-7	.	CASATVYEQYF	TGTGCCAGTGCGACAGTTTACGAGCAGTACTTC
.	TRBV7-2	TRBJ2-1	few	CASSLQGRKGSYNEQFF	TGTGCCAGCAGCCTCCAGGGTAGGAAAGGCTCCTACAATGAGCAGTTCTTC
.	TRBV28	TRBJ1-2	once	CATGGGAHYGYTF	TGTGCCACCGGTGGGGGGGCGCACTATGGCTACACCTTC
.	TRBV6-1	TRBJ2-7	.	CASSEVRTYEQYF	TGTGCCAGCAGTGAAGTGCGCACCTACGAGCAGTACTTC
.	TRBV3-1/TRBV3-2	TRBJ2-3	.	CASSQNPSGDTQYF	TGTGCCAGCAGCCAGAATCCCTCAGGTGATACGCAGTATTTT
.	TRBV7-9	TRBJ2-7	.	CASSLGQGGEQYF	TGTGCCAGCAGCTTAGGACAGGGAGGCGAGCAGTACTTC
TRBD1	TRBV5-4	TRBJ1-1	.	CASSSPGQMNTEAFF	TGTGCCAGCAGCTCGCCGGGACAGATGAACACTGAAGCTTTCTTT
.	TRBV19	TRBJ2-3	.	CASSIKVRSTDTQYF	TGTGCCAGTAGTATAAAAGTCAGGAGCACAGATACGCAGTATTTT
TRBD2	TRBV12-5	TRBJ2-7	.	CASGILAGDYEQYF	TGTGCTAGTGGCATACTAGCGGGGGACTACGAGCAGTACTTC
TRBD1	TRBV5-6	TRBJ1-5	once	CASSHTGGSNQPQHF	TGTGCCAGCAGCCACACAGGGGGGAGCAATCAGCCCCAGCATTTT
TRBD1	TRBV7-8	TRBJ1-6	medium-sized	CASSLEASDRGHSPLHF	TGTGCCAGCAGCTTAGAGGCGTCGGACAGGGGGCATTCACCCCTCCACTTT
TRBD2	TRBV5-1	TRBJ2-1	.	CASSRLAGAYNEQFF	TGCGCCAGCAGCCGACTAGCGGGGGCCTACAATGAGCAGTTCTTC